Presented here are 10 T cell receptor beta chains from one specimen sequenced in a study of shared clonotypes between healthy human individuals (dated by TCRdb to the early 2020s). CD8 naive samples were CD45RO-negative cells positively selected for CCR7, giving a CD45RA+CCR7+ population that excluded TemRA cells. Libraries came from the immunoSEQ multiplex PCR assay. The table comes from immuneACCESS by way of TCRdb, which keeps in-frame sequences with V and J called. Part of the clones is missing from these tables; in studies checked, under half for an unresolved V gene and the rest for unknown reasons. For this sample there are about 2 million clones; roughly 94% appear just once. The ten largest clones represent 0.9% to 1.4% of the sample. What was sequenced was naive CD8+ T cells sorted from blood. Reading the label with the study, this specimen's cell subset or site is: CD45RA+CCR7+. The source is a young man in good health.

The sample holds a few counts of this clone. This rearrangement joins TRBV7-9 to TRBJ1-2; 7 positions agree with TRBD1. Trimming removed 1 base from V and 4 bases from J; junction bases left unmatched: 3. CDR1 is SEHNR and CDR2 is FQNEAQ in the germline V gene (reference sequence). This CDR3 contains 14 residues. The CDR3 DNA reads TGTGCCAGCAGCTTAGGAGGGGGCCTCTATGGCTACACCTTC. Amino acid sequence: CASSLGGGLYGYTF.

This clone was seen a single time. The rearrangement joins TRBV19 to TRBJ2-7; D gene ambiguous. The V gene lost 5 bases and the J gene lost 2 bases, with 19 bases spanning the gap. Germline CDR1 LNHDA, CDR2 SQIVND (reference sequence). The length of the CDR3 is 16 residues. The CDR3 DNA is TGTGCCAGTAGTCCGACTTGGTGGAGAGAAACCTACGAGCAGTACTTC. Translated: CASSPTWWRETYEQYF.

The chain uses TRBV5-6 and TRBJ1-3; perhaps TRBD1 as D (6 bases). This CDR3 is 15 amino acids long. Germline V gene data show CDR1 as SGHDT and CDR2 as YYEEEE. V gave up 4 bases and J gave up 0 bases, with 11 bases separating them. This CDR3 reads CASSQTGFSGNTIYF. For the CDR3, the DNA is TGTGCCAGCAGCCAAACAGGGTTCTCTGGAAACACCATATATTTT. The full variable domain, rest sourced from reference TRBV5-6 and TRBJ1-3, is DAGVTQSPTHLIKTRGQQVTLRCSPKSGHDTVSWYQQALGQGPQFIFQYYEEEERQRGNFPDRFSGHQFPNYSSELNVNALLLGDSALYLCASSQTGFSGNTIYFGEGSWLTVV.

J is TRBJ2-1 and V is TRBV4-1; unclear D gene. In germline, CDR1 is MGHRA, CDR2 YSYEKL. The CDR3 loop spans 14 amino acids. Trimming took 0 bases from V and 8 from J, leaving 11 bases between them. The CDR3 DNA reads as TGCGCCAGCAGCCAAGATGAAGGGTACCATGAGCAGTTCTTC. Translation: CASSQDEGYHEQFF.

V and J are TRBV2 and TRBJ2-2; 7 nucleotides line up with TRBD1. Trimming took 6 bases from V and 2 from J; bases not matched to a gene: 12. The CDR3 spans 17 residues. Germline values: CDR1 SNHLY, CDR2 FYNNEI. The CDR3 loop reads CASSDSGTADNTGELFF. CDR3 nucleotide sequence: TGTGCCAGCAGCGACTCCGGGACAGCGGATAACACCGGGGAGCTGTTTTTT.

The rearrangement joins TRBV6-5 to TRBJ2-1, with D perhaps matching TRBD1 or TRBD2 (6 bases each). This CDR3 region has 13 residues. V was clipped by 6 bases and J by 7 bases, with 13 bases between them. The germline V gene has CDR1 MNHEY and CDR2 SVGAGI. CDR3 in amino acids: CASREGVGNEQFF. The DNA for the CDR3 is TGTGCCAGCAGGGAGGGGGTCGGAAATGAGCAGTTCTTC.

The V gene is TRBV27, the J gene TRBJ2-7; D could derive from TRBD1 or TRBD2 (5 bases each). In germline, CDR1 is MNHEY, CDR2 SMNVEV (reference sequence). The CDR3 is made up of 15 amino acids. Trimming cost V 6 bases and J 3 bases, with 18 bases left between them. The CDR3 DNA is TGTGCCAGCAGGTTCGTTGGTGGGGGTGACTACGAGCAGTACTTC. Its translation: CASRFVGGGDYEQYF.

The V gene is TRBV4-3, the J gene TRBJ2-7, with 8 nucleotides matching TRBD2. The germline V gene has CDR1 LGHNA and CDR2 YSLEER. There are 13 residues in the CDR3. With V trimmed by 4 bases and J by 6 bases, 5 bases remained unmatched. This chain's CDR3 is CASSLSGVSEQYF. In DNA form, the CDR3 reads TGCGCCAGCAGCCTTAGCGGGGTCAGCGAGCAGTACTTC.

As for this clone: In the same sample, other DNA sequences code for this CDR3. This chain uses TRBV5-1 with TRBJ2-7; D gene ambiguous. CDR1 and CDR2 (germline): SGHRS, YFSETQ. The length of the CDR3 is 13 residues. V was cut by 2 bases and J by 2 bases, with 8 bases left in between. The CDR3 DNA sequence: TGCGCCAGCAGCTTTGGTCTGGCCTACGAGCAGTACTTC. It translates to CASSFGLAYEQYF.

V gene TRBV6-1 combines with J gene TRBJ1-5; TRBD1 agrees at 9 bases. The ends lost 4 bases at V and 6 bases at J; junction bases unmatched: 4. The CDR3 totals 14 residues. Germline values: CDR1 MNHNS, CDR2 SASEGT. Here the CDR3 reads CASSGRTGAQPQHF. CDR3 coding DNA: TGTGCCAGCAGTGGACGGACAGGGGCTCAGCCCCAGCATTTT.